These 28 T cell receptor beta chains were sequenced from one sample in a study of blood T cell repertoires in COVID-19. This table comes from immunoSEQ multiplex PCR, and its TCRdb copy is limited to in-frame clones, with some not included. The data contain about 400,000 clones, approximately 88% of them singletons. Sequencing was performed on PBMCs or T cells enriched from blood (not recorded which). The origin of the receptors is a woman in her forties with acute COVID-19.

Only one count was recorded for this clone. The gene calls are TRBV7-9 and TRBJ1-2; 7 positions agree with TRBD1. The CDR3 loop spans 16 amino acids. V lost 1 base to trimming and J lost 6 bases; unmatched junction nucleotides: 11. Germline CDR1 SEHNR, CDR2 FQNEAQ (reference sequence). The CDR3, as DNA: TGTGCCAGCAGCTTAGGGTCCCCCGGGACAGTCCATGGCTACACCTTC. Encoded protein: CASSLGSPGTVHGYTF.

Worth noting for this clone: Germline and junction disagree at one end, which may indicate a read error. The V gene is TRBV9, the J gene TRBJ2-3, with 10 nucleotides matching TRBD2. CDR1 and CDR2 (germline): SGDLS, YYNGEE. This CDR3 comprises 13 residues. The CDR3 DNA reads TGTGCCAGCAGCGTAGGTGGCCTAGCGGGGGTACATTTT. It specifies CASSVGGLAGVHF.

The CDR3 bases are TGTGCCAGCAGCTTAATAGTAACAGGGCATGGCTACACCTTC. Amino acid sequence: CASSLIVTGHGYTF. V usage is TRBV7-2 and J usage is TRBJ1-2, with a tentative D call TRBD1 (6 bases). Germline V gene sequence: CDR1 SGHTA, CDR2 FQGNSA. The CDR3 has 14 residues. The V gene lost 2 bases and the J gene lost 6 bases, with 13 bases spanning the gap.

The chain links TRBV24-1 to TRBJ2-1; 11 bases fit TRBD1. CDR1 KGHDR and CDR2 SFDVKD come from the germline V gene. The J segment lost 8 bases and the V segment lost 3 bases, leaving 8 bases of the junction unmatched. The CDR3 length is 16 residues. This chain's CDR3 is CATSDQGQGVGDEQFF. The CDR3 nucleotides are TGTGCCACCAGTGATCAGGGACAGGGGGTCGGCGATGAGCAGTTCTTC.

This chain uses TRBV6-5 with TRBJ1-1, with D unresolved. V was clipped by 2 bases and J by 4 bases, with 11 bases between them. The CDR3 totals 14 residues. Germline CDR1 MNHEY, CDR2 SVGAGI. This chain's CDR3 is CASSYEGGSTEAFF. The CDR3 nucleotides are TGTGCCAGCAGTTACGAAGGAGGGAGCACTGAAGCTTTCTTT.

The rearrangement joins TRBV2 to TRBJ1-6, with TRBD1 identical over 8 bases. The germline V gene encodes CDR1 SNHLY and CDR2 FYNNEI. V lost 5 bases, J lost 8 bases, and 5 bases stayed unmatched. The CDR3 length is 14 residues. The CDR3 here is CASSRDRLDSPLHF. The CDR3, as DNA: TGTGCCAGCAGTCGGGACAGGCTGGATTCACCCCTCCACTTT.

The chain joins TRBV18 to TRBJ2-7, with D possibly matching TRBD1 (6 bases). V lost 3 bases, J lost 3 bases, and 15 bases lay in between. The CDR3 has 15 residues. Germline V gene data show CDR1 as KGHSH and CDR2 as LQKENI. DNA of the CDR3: TGTGCCAGCTCACCTTCAGGGGCCCTTAGCTACGAGCAGTACTTC. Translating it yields CASSPSGALSYEQYF.

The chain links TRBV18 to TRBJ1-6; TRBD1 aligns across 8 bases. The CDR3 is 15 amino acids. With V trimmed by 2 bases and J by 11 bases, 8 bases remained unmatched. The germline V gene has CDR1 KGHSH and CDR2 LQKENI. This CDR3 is CASSPAGQVTAPLHF. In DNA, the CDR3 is TGTGCCAGCTCACCAGCGGGACAGGTTACGGCACCCCTCCACTTT.

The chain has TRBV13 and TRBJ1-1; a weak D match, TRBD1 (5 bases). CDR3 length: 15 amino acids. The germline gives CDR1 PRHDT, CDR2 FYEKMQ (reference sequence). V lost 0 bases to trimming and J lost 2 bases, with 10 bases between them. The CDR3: CASSLGPDRNTEAFF. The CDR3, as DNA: TGTGCCAGCAGCTTAGGCCCAGACAGAAACACTGAAGCTTTCTTT. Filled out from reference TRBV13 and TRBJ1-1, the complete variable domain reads AAGVIQSPRHLIKEKRETATLKCYPIPRHDTVYWYQQGPGQDPQFLISFYEKMQSDKGSIPDRFSAQQFSDYHSELNMSSLELGDSALYFCASSLGPDRNTEAFFGQGTRLTVV.

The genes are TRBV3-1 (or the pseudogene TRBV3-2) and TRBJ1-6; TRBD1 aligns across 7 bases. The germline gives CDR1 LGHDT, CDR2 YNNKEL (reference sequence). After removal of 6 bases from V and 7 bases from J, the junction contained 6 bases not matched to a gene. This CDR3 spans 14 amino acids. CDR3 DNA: TGTGCCAGCAGTGAGGGACAGCCGAATTCACCCCTCCACTTT. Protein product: CASSEGQPNSPLHF.

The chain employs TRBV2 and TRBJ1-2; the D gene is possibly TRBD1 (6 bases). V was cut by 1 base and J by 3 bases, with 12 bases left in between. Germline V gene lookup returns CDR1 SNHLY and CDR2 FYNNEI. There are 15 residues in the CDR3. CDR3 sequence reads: CASSEDVGTHYGYTF. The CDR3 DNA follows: TGTGCCAGCAGTGAAGACGTGGGGACACACTATGGCTACACCTTC.

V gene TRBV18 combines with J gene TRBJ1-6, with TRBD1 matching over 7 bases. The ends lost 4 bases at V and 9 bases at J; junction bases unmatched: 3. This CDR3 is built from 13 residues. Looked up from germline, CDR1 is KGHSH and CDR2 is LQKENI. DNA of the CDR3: TGTGCCAGCTCACAGGGGGCCGGTTCACCCCTCCACTTT. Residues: CASSQGAGSPLHF.

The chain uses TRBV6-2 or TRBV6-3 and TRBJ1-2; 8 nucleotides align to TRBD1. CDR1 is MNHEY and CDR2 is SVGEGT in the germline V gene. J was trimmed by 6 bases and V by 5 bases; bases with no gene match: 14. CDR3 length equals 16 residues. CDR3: CASSRPEAGGRDGYTF. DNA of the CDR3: TGTGCCAGCAGTCGCCCGGAGGCAGGGGGCAGAGATGGCTACACCTTC.

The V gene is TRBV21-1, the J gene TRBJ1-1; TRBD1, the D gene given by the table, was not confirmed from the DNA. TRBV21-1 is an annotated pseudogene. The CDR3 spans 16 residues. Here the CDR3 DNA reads TGTGCCAGCAGCAAAGCAACAGGGGCAAAGAAGACTGAAGCTTTCTTT. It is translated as CASSKATGAKKTEAFF.

The CDR3 region has the DNA TGTGCCACCAGTGATTCAGGGGGCAGCTATGGCTACACCTTC. Protein sequence: CATSDSGGSYGYTF. The chain employs TRBV24-1 and TRBJ1-2; the match to TRBD1 covers 8 bases. The CDR3 consists of 14 residues. Germline loops: CDR1 KGHDR, CDR2 SFDVKD. The ends lost 2 bases at V and 4 bases at J; junction bases unmatched: 2.

The CDR3 DNA reads as TGTGCCAGCAGCTTAGGGGCCTCTCTCTCCTACGAGCAGTACTTC. Translated: CASSLGASLSYEQYF. The chain combines TRBV5-4 with TRBJ2-7; maybe TRBD1 (5 bases). The CDR3 is made up of 15 amino acids. Germline CDR1 reads SGHNT; CDR2 reads YYREEE (reference sequence). Trimming took off 2 bases at V and 0 bases at J, with 12 bases between the two ends.

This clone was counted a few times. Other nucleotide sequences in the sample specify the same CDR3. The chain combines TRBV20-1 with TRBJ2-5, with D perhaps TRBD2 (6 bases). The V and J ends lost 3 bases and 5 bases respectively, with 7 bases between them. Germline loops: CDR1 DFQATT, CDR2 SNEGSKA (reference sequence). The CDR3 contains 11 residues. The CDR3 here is CSARLAETQYF. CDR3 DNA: TGCAGTGCTAGGCTAGCGGAGACCCAGTACTTC.

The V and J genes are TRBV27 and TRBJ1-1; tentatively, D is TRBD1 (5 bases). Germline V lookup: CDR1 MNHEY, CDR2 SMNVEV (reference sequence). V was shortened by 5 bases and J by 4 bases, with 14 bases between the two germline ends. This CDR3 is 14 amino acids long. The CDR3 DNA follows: TGTGCCAGCAGTCGGCGGGGGGTAGGCACTGAAGCTTTCTTT. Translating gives CASSRRGVGTEAFF.

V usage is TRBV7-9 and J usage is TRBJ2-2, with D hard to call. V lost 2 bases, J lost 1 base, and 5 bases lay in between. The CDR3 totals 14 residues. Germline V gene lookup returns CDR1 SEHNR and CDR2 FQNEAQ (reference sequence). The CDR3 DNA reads TGTGCCAGCAGCTTAATCTTGAACACCGGGGAGCTGTTTTTT. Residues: CASSLILNTGELFF.

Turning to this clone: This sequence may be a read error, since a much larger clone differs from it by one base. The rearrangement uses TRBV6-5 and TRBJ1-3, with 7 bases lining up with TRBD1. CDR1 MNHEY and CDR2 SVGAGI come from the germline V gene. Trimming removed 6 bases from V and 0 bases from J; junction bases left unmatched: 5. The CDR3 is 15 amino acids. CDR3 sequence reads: CASSGGQHSGNTIYF. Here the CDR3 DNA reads TGTGCCAGCAGCGGGGGACAGCACTCTGGAAACACCATATATTTT.

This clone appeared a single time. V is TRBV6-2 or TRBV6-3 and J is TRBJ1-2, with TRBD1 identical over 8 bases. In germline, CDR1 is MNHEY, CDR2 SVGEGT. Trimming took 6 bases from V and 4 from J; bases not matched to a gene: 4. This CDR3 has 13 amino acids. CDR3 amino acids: CASSETGVYGYTF. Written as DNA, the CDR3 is TGTGCCAGCAGCGAGACAGGGGTCTATGGCTACACCTTC.

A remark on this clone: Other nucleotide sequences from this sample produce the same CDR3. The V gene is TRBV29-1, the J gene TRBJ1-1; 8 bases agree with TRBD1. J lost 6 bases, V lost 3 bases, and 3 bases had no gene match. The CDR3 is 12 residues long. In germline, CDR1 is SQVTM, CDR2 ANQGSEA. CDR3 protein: CSVDGRGPEAFF. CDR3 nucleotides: TGCAGCGTTGATGGCAGGGGGCCTGAAGCTTTCTTT.

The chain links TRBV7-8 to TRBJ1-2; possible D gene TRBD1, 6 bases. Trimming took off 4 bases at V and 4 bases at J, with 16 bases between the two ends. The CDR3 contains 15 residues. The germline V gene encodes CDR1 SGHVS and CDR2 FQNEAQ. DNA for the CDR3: TGTGCCAGCAGCTCGAAATACAGGGACGCCTATGGCTACACCTTC. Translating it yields CASSSKYRDAYGYTF.

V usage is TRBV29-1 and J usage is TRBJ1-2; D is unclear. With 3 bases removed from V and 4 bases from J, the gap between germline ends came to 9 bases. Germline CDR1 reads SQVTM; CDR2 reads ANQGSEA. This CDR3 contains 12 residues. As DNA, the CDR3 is TGCAGCGTTGATCGAACGGGCTATGGCTACACCTTC. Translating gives CSVDRTGYGYTF.

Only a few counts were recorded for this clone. The CDR3 DNA reads as TGTGCCAGCAGTGTAGGGGACAGGGACTATGGCTACACCTTC. Translation gives CASSVGDRDYGYTF. The chain uses TRBV2 and TRBJ1-2; 9 nucleotides match TRBD1. Germline CDR1 reads SNHLY; CDR2 reads FYNNEI. V gave up 4 bases and J gave up 3 bases; unmatched junction bases: 3. There are 14 residues in the CDR3.

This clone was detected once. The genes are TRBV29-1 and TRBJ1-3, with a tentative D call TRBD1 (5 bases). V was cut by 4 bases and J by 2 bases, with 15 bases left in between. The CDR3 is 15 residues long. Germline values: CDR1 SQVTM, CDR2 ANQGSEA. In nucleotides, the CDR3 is TGCAGCGTTGTCGGTTTCGGGGGAACTGGAAACACCATATATTTT. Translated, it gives CSVVGFGGTGNTIYF.

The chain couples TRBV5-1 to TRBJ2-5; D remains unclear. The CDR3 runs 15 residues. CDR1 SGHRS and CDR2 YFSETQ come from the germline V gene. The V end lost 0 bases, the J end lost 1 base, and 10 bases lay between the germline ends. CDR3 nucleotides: TGCGCCAGCAGCTTGGAAGCTGCCATCCAAGAGACCCAGTACTTC. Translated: CASSLEAAIQETQYF.

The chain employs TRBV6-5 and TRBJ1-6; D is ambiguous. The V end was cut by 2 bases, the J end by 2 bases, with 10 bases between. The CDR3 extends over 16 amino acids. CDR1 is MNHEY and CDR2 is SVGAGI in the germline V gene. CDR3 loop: CASSYGRETYNSPLHF. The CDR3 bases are TGTGCCAGCAGTTACGGGAGGGAAACCTATAATTCACCCCTCCACTTT.